The source of this T cell receptor beta chain is a study of CD8 T cells in Susac syndrome. Study outcomes and limitations: It was acknowledged in the study that its TCR sequencing and HLA analysis involved a relatively small number of individuals. There was no clonal expansion in the CD4+ T cell repertoires of Susac syndrome.

The ends were cut back, 0 bases at V and 0 bases at J, with 15 bases in the middle. This CDR3 spans 18 amino acids. The germline CDR1 and CDR2 sequences are MNHEY and SVGAGI. As concerns this clonotype: What it binds is unknown.

RNA amounts of about 0.5 to 1 ug underwent reverse transcription with random hexamers. The CDR3 of TCR beta was amplified by immunoSEQ multiplex PCR across 54 Vbeta and 13 Jbeta. TCRdb reanalysed the immunoSEQ multiplex PCR reads using MiXCR and keeps one entry per CDR3 protein. The sample yields over 140,000 distinct CDR3 sequences, about 95% seen once. The chain recombines TRBV6-5 with TRBJ1-5; D gene unclear. The origin of this receptor is a human donor with Susac syndrome. Sequencing was carried out using CD4+ T cells from PBMCs. This CDR3 reads CASSYSSRDKFSNQPQHF. The CDR3 coding sequence is TGTGCCAGCAGTTACTCATCCCGAGATAAATTTAGCAATCAGCCCCAGCATTTT.